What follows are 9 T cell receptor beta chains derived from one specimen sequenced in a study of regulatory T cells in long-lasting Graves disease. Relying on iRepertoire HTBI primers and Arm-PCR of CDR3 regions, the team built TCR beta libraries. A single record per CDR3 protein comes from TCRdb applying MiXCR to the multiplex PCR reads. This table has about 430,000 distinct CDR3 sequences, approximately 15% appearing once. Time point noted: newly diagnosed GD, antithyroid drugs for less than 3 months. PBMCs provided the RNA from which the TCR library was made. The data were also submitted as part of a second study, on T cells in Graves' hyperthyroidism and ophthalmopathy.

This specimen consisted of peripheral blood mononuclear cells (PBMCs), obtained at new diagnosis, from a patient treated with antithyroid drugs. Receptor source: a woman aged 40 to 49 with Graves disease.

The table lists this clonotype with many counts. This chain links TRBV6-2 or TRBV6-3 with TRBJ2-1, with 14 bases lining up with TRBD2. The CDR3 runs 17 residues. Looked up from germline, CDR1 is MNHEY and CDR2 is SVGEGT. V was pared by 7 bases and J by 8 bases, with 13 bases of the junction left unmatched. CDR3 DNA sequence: TGTGCCAGCACCCCGCGTCGGACTAGCGGGAGGTTGGATGAGCAGTTCTTC. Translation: CASTPRRTSGRLDEQFF.

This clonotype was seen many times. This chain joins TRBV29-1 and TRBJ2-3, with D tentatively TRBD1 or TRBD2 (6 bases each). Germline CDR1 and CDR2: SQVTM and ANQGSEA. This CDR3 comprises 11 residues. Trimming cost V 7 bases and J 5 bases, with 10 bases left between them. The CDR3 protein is CSGGDIDTQYF. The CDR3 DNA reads TGCAGCGGGGGGGACATAGATACGCAGTATTTT.

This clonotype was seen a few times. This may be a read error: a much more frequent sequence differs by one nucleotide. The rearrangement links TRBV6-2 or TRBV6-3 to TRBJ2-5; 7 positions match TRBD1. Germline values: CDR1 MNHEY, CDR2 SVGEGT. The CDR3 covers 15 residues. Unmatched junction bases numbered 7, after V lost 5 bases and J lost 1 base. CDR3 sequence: CASSQRQGVQETQYF. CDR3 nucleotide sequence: TGTGCCAGCAGTCAGAGACAGGGAGTCCAAGAGACCCAGTACTTC.

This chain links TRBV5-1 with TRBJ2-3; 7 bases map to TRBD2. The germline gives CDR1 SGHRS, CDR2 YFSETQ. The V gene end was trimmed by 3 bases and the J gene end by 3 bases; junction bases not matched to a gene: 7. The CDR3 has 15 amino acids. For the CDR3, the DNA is TGCGCCAGCAGCTCATCGGGCGGGAGAACAGATACGCAGTATTTT. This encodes CASSSSGGRTDTQYF.

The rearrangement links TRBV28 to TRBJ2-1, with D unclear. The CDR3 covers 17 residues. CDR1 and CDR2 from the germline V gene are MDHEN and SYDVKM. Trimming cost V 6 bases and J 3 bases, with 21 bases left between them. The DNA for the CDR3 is TGTGCCAGCAGCTCCCTACGAGGAGCGTTTGGCTACAATGAGCAGTTCTTC. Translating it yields CASSSLRGAFGYNEQFF.

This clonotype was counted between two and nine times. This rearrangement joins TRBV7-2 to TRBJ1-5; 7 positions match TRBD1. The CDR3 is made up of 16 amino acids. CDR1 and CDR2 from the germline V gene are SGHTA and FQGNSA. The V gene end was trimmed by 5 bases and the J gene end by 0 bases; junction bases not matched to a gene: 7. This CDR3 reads CASSPSGTDSNQPQHF. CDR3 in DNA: TGTGCCAGCAGCCCCTCCGGGACAGATAGCAATCAGCCCCAGCATTTT.

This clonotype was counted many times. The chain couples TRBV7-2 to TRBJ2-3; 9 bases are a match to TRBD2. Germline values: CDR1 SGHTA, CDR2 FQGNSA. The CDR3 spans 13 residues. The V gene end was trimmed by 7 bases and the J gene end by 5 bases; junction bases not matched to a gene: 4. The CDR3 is CASTLLAGDTQYF. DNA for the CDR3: TGTGCCAGCACTTTACTAGCGGGAGATACGCAGTATTTT.

The CDR3 region has the DNA TGTGCTAGTGGCCCCGGGACTAGCGCCGGGGGTGAGCAGTTCTTC. This gives the protein CASGPGTSAGGEQFF. J is TRBJ2-5 and V is TRBV12-5, with TRBD2 matching 10 bases. The end of the DNA aligns better with TRBJ2-1, so the J call may be wrong. From germline, CDR1 is LGHNT and CDR2 FRNRAP. The CDR3 consists of 15 residues.

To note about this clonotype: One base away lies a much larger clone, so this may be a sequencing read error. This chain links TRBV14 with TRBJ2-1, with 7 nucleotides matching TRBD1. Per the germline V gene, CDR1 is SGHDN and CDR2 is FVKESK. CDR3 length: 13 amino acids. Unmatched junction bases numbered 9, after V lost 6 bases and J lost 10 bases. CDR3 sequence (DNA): TGTGCCAGCAGTCATCGACAGGGCGGCGAGCAGTTCTTC. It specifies CASSHRQGGEQFF.